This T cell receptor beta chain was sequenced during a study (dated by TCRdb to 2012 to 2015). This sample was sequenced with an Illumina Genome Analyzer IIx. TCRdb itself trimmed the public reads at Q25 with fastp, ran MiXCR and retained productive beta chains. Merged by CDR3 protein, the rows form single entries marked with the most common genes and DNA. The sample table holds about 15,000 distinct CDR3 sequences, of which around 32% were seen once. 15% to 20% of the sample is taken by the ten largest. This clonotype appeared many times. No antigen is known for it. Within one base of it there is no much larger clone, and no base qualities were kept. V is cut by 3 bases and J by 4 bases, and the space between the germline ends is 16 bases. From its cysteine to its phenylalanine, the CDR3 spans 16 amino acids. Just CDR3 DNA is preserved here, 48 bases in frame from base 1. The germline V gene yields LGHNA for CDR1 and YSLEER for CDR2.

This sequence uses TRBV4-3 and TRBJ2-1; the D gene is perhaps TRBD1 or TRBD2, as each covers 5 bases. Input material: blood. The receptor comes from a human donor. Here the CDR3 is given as CASSQGSGTTYNEQFF. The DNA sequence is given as TGCGCCAGCAGCCAGGGGTCGGGGACCACTTACAATGAGCAGTTCTTC.